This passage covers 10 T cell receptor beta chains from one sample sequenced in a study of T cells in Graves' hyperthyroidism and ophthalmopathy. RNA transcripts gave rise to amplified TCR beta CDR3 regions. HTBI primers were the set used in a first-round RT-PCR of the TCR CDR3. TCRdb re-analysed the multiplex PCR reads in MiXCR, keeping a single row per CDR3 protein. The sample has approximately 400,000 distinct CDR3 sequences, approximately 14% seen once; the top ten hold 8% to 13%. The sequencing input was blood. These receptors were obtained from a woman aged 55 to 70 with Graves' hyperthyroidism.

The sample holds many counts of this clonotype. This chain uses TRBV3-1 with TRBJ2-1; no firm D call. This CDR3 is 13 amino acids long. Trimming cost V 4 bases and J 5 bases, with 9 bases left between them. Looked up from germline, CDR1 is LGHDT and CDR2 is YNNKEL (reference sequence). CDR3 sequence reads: CASSLRRHNEQFF. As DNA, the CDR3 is TGTGCCAGCAGCCTCCGCCGGCACAATGAGCAGTTCTTC.

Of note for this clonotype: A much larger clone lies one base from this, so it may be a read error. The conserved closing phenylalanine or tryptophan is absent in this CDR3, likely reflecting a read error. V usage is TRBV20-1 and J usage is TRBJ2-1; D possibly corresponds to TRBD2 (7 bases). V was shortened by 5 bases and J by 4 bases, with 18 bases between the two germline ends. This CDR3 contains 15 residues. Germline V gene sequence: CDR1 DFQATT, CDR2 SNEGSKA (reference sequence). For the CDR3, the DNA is TGCAGTGCTCAAAGTTCGCGGGGGCTATACAATGAGCAGTTCCTC. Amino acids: CSAQSSRGLYNEQFL.

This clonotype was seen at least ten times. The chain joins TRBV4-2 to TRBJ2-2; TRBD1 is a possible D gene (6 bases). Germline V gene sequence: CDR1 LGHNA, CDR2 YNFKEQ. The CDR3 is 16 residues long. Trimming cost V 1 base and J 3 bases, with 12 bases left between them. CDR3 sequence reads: CASSQAAHRDTGELFF. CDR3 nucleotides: TGTGCCAGCAGCCAAGCGGCCCACAGGGACACCGGGGAGCTGTTTTTT.

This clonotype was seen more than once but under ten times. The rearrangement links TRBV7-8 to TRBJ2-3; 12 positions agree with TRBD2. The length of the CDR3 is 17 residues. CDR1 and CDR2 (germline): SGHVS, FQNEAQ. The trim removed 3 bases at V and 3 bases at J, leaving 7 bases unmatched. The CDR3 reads CASSFSALAGGTDTQYF. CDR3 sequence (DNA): TGTGCCAGCAGCTTTTCAGCCCTAGCGGGAGGGACAGATACGCAGTATTTT.

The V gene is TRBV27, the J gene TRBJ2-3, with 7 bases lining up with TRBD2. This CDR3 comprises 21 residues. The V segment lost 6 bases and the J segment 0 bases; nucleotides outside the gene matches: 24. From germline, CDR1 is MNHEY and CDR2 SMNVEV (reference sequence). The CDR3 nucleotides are TGTGCCAGCAGCCAAGATGGGCCAGCGGGACCCATAGAGACTAGCACAGATACGCAGTATTTT. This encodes CASSQDGPAGPIETSTDTQYF.

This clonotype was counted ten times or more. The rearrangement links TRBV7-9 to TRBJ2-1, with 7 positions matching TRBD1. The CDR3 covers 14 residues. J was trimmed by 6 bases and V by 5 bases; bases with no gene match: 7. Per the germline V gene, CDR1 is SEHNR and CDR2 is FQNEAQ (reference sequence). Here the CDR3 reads CASSNRDSANEQFF. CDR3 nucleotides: TGTGCCAGCAGCAACAGGGACAGCGCCAATGAGCAGTTCTTC.

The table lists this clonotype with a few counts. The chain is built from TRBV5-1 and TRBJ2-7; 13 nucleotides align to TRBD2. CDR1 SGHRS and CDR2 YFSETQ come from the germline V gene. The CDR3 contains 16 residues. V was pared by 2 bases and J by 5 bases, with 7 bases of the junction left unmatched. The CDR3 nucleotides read TGCGCCAGCAGCTTCGGGACTAGCGGGAATGTTCACGAGCAGTACTTC. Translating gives CASSFGTSGNVHEQYF.

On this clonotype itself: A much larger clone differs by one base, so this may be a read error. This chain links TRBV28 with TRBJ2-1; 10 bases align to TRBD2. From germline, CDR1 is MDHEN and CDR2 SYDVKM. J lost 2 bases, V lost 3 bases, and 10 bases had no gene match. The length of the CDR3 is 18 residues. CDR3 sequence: CASSFWTSGRGTYNEQFF. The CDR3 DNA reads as TGTGCCAGCAGTTTCTGGACTAGCGGAAGAGGGACCTACAATGAGCAGTTCTTC.

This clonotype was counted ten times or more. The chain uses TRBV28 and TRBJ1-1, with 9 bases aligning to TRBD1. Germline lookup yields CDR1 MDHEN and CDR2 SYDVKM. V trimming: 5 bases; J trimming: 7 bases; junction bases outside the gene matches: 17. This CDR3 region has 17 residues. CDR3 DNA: TGTGCCAGCAGTCAAAGAACATGGACAGGGGAACGGGGTGAAGCTTTCTTT. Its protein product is CASSQRTWTGERGEAFF. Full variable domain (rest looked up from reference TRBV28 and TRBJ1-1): DVKVTQSSRYLVKRTGEKVFLECVQDMDHENMFWYRQDPGLGLRLIYFSYDVKMKEKGDIPEGYSVSREKKERFSLILESASTNQTSMYLCASSQRTWTGERGEAFFGQGTRLTVV.

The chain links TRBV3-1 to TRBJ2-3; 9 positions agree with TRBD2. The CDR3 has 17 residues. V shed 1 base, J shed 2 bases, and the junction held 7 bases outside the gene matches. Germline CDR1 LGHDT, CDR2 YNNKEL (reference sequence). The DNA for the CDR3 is TGTGCCAGCAGCCAAGTCTATTCTAGCGGGGTCACAGATACGCAGTATTTT. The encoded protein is CASSQVYSSGVTDTQYF.